This T cell receptor beta chain is from a study of T cell responses to AZD1222 COVID-19 vaccine. At the level of the study: Pooled together were second doses at about 4 or about 12 weeks. Study results and caveats: There were mostly white British donors and more females than males, and clonal diversity was possibly underestimated. When two AZD1222 doses had been given, Spike-specific TCR breadth and depth rose.

A note on this clone: Its antigen is unknown.

Sequencing used immunoSEQ multiplex PCR; TCRdb keeps in-frame clones, though not all of them. Among more than 95,000 clones listed, over 75% were seen once. The CDR3 sequence is 14 residues long. Deletions cut 7 bases from V and 9 bases from J, with 16 bases between. In germline, CDR1 is MNHEY, CDR2 SMNVEV (reference sequence). V and J are TRBV27 and TRBJ1-6; maybe TRBD1 (5 bases). The starting material was peripheral blood, obtained on day 0 of AZD1222 vaccination. This receptor was obtained from an adult in good health. The CDR3 region is CASKPGASGSPLHF. The CDR3 nucleotides read TGTGCCAGCAAACCCGGGGCCTCTGGTTCACCCCTCCACTTT.